Listed below are T cell receptor beta chains from one sample, sequenced in a study of blood T cell repertoires in COVID-19. Measured with immunoSEQ multiplex PCR; TCRdb has only the in-frame clones, and not every one. The sample records 250,000 to 300,000 clones, roughly 90% being singletons. Sample: PBMCs or T cells enriched from blood (not recorded which). The receptors were sampled from a woman aged 35 to 49 who had recovered from COVID-19. Both conserved end residues are part of each CDR3. Fields, in order: J gene, V gene, D gene, clone size, CDR3 protein, CDR3 DNA. A D gene is named only where the DNA matches it firmly. Clone size is given for some rows only: seen once, a few or many times, or a class if the clone is expanded.

J: TRBJ2-3; V: TRBV6-5; D: -; size: -; CDR3: CASSYSGGATQYF; DNA: TGTGCCAGCAGTTACTCAGGGGGGGCTACGCAGTATTTT
J: TRBJ1-2; V: TRBV30; D: -; size: -; CDR3: CAWSYGYGSYGYTF; DNA: TGTGCCTGGAGTTACGGATACGGGTCTTATGGCTACACCTTC
J: TRBJ2-5; V: TRBV18; D: -; size: -; CDR3: CASSPRKGAGETQYF; DNA: TGTGCCAGCTCACCACGAAAGGGCGCGGGAGAGACCCAGTACTTC
J: TRBJ1-6; V: TRBV9; D: TRBD1; size: once; CDR3: CASSVWDRASPLHF; DNA: TGTGCCAGCAGCGTTTGGGACAGGGCGTCACCCCTCCACTTT
J: TRBJ1-5; V: TRBV19; D: -; size: -; CDR3: CASSGVRQGHLNQPQHF; DNA: TGTGCCAGTAGTGGGGTACGGCAGGGCCACCTAAATCAGCCCCAGCATTTT
J: TRBJ1-6; V: TRBV5-1; D: TRBD1; size: once; CDR3: CASSTGTGEAYNSPLHF; DNA: TGCGCCAGCAGCACTGGGACAGGGGAAGCCTATAATTCACCCCTCCACTTT
J: TRBJ2-5; V: TRBV5-1; D: TRBD1; size: few; CDR3: CASSLGDRDAETQYF; DNA: TGCGCCAGCAGCTTGGGGGACAGGGATGCAGAGACCCAGTACTTC
J: TRBJ2-4; V: TRBV7-2; D: TRBD1; size: -; CDR3: CASSSTKTGFLAKNIQYF; DNA: TGTGCCAGCAGCTCGACCAAGACAGGGTTTCTAGCCAAAAACATTCAGTACTTC
J: TRBJ1-1; V: TRBV18; D: TRBD1; size: -; CDR3: CASSPQKGQGAAEAFF; DNA: TGTGCCAGCTCACCCCAGAAGGGACAGGGGGCTGCTGAAGCTTTCTTT
J: TRBJ1-2; V: TRBV28; D: TRBD1; size: -; CDR3: CASSIQDDRVGYTF; DNA: TGTGCCAGCAGTATCCAGGACGACAGGGTGGGCTACACCTTC
J: TRBJ2-2; V: TRBV18; D: TRBD1; size: -; CDR3: CASSLHRDRGTGELFF; DNA: TGTGCCAGCTCACTACACCGGGACAGGGGTACCGGGGAGCTGTTTTTT
J: TRBJ2-2; V: TRBV5-1; D: -; size: -; CDR3: CASSLGHTNTGELFF; DNA: TGCGCCAGCAGCTTGGGGCACACGAACACCGGGGAGCTGTTTTTT
J: TRBJ1-1; V: TRBV5-6; D: TRBD1; size: -; CDR3: CASSRRDRGFGTEAFF; DNA: TGTGCCAGCAGCCGCAGGGACAGGGGTTTCGGCACTGAAGCTTTCTTT
J: TRBJ1-3; V: TRBV5-1; D: -; size: -; CDR3: CASSQGPHSGNTIYF; DNA: TGCGCCAGCAGCCAGGGTCCCCACTCTGGAAACACCATATATTTT
J: TRBJ2-5; V: TRBV19; D: -; size: -; CDR3: CASSTFEGWETQYF; DNA: TGTGCCAGTAGTACTTTTGAGGGTTGGGAGACCCAGTACTTC
J: TRBJ1-1; V: TRBV4-2; D: TRBD1; size: -; CDR3: CASSQGGTAEAFF; DNA: TGTGCCAGCAGCCAAGGTGGGACAGCTGAAGCTTTCTTT